These 32 T cell receptor beta chains were all obtained from the same sample, sequenced in a study of shared clonotypes between healthy human individuals. Sequenced by immunoSEQ multiplex PCR; TCRdb stores in-frame clones only, minus some. The sample has 900,000 to 1,200,000 clones; 75% to 85% are singletons. Sequenced sample: memory CD4+ T cells from PBMCs. Indicated subset: CD45RA-negative fraction. The origin of the receptors is a man in his late teens or twenties in good health. Some clones in this sample may be carry-over from other donors' samples.

This clone was picked up one time. One base away lies a much larger clone, so this may be a sequencing read error. This same CDR3 is encoded by further DNA sequences in the sample. This chain connects TRBV7-6 to TRBJ2-5; the D gene is possibly TRBD2 (5 bases). Germline loops: CDR1 SGHVS, CDR2 FNYEAQ. CDR3 length: 11 residues. Trimming pared 4 bases from V and 5 bases from J, leaving 5 bases between. The CDR3 here is CASSSGETQYF. The CDR3 DNA is TGTGCCAGCAGCTCGGGGGAGACCCAGTACTTC.

The chain combines TRBV23-1 with TRBJ2-1; no reliable D call. TRBV23-1 is placed among ORFs of uncertain function. V shed 7 bases and J shed 8 bases, with 6 bases lying between them. The CDR3 has 10 amino acids. The CDR3 spells CASTSHEQFF. The CDR3 bases are TGCGCCAGCACTTCCCATGAGCAGTTCTTC.

The J gene is TRBJ2-5, the V gene TRBV20-1; unclear D gene. CDR3 length: 11 amino acids. Germline V gene data show CDR1 as DFQATT and CDR2 as SNEGSKA (reference sequence). V was cut by 5 bases and J by 6 bases, with 10 bases left in between. This CDR3 is CSARLPQTQYF. The DNA for the CDR3 is TGCAGTGCTCGTCTCCCCCAGACCCAGTACTTC.

As concerns this clone: Other DNA sequences in this specimen translate into the identical CDR3. The chain links TRBV7-2 to TRBJ2-7, with 12 bases identical to TRBD2. The CDR3 runs 15 residues. V was clipped by 3 bases and J by 3 bases; unmatched bases: 3. Germline CDR1 is SGHTA and CDR2 is FQGNSA. This CDR3 reads CASSLATSGSYEQYF. For the CDR3, the DNA is TGTGCCAGCAGCTTGGCGACTAGCGGGAGCTACGAGCAGTACTTC.

V and J are TRBV6-5 and TRBJ2-3; 13 bases align to TRBD2. The CDR3 is 14 amino acids. The germline CDR1 and CDR2 sequences are MNHEY and SVGAGI. Losses at the gene ends were 10 bases for V and 6 bases for J; bases not matched to a gene: 7. DNA of the CDR3: TGTGCCACCCGACTAGCGGGAGGATTGGATACGCAGTATTTT. Translated: CATRLAGGLDTQYF.

Comment on this clone: An end of the junction differs from the germline gene, which may be a read error. The chain is built from TRBV19 and TRBJ1-3; no clear D. Germline V gene lookup returns CDR1 LNHDA and CDR2 SQIVND (reference sequence). The CDR3 length is 11 residues. This chain's CDR3 is CASSGGTTIYF. The CDR3 DNA reads as TGTGCCAGTAGTGGTGGAACCACCATATATTTT. The whole variable domain, filled in from reference TRBV19 and TRBJ1-3, reads DGGITQSPKYLFRKEGQNVTLSCEQNLNHDAMYWYRQDPGQGLRLIYYSQIVNDFQKGDIAEGYSVSREKKESFPLTVTSAQKNPTAFYLCASSGGTTIYFGEGSWLTVV.

The chain is built from TRBV4-1 and TRBJ1-2, with TRBD1 as a possible D gene (6 bases). The CDR3 length is 17 residues. V was trimmed by 0 bases and J by 3 bases, leaving 17 bases between them. CDR1 and CDR2 (germline): MGHRA, YSYEKL. Written as DNA, the CDR3 is TGCGCCAGCAGCCAAGATAGGTTGATCAGGGGCTACTATGGCTACACCTTC. As protein: CASSQDRLIRGYYGYTF.

The V call is TRBV18, the J call TRBJ2-7; the match to TRBD2 covers 8 bases. The CDR3 spans 14 residues. Germline values: CDR1 KGHSH, CDR2 LQKENI. V was clipped by 3 bases and J by 3 bases; unmatched bases: 4. The CDR3 sequence is CASSPSGSGYEQYF. DNA for the CDR3: TGTGCCAGCTCACCGAGCGGGAGCGGCTACGAGCAGTACTTC.

This clone has only one observation. The V call is TRBV5-4, the J call TRBJ2-1; possibly TRBD1 or TRBD2 for D (5 bases each). V lost 2 bases and J lost 0, with 12 bases in between. The CDR3 runs 16 residues. Germline V gene sequence: CDR1 SGHNT, CDR2 YYREEE (reference sequence). CDR3 protein: CASSFGGSVSYNEQFF. Written as DNA, the CDR3 is TGTGCCAGCAGCTTTGGGGGATCCGTCTCCTACAATGAGCAGTTCTTC.

The chain employs TRBV9 and TRBJ2-1, with 10 bases aligning to TRBD2. The germline V gene has CDR1 SGDLS and CDR2 YYNGEE. CDR3 length: 14 amino acids. J was trimmed by 7 bases and V by 0 bases; bases with no gene match: 1. The CDR3 DNA sequence: TGTGCCAGCAGCGTAGGGACTAGCGGAAATGAGCAGTTCTTC. It encodes CASSVGTSGNEQFF.

This rearrangement joins TRBV4-1 to TRBJ2-1; TRBD2 matches 13 bases. CDR1 and CDR2 from the germline V gene are MGHRA and YSYEKL. J was trimmed by 7 bases and V by 3 bases; bases with no gene match: 9. The CDR3 is made up of 17 amino acids. CDR3 DNA sequence: TGCGCCAGCAGCCACTCAATGGGACTAGCGGGATCGAATGAGCAGTTCTTC. Amino acids: CASSHSMGLAGSNEQFF.

The V and J genes are TRBV10-1 and TRBJ2-2; 10 bases are a match to TRBD1. Per the germline V gene, CDR1 is WNHNN and CDR2 is SYGVQD (reference sequence). The CDR3 loop spans 13 amino acids. V was pared by 10 bases and J by 7 bases, with 6 bases of the junction left unmatched. The CDR3 nucleotides read TGCGCCACCTGGACAGGGGGGCACGGGGAGCTGTTTTTT. Translating it yields CATWTGGHGELFF.

The genes are TRBV28 and TRBJ2-1; tentative D call: TRBD1 (5 bases). The germline CDR1 and CDR2 sequences are MDHEN and SYDVKM. The CDR3 has 12 amino acids. V lost 7 bases and J 8 bases, leaving 12 bases between the germline ends. In nucleotides, the CDR3 is TGTGCCAGCACCCTCCAGGGCTATGAGCAGTTCTTC. Encoded protein: CASTLQGYEQFF. The full variable domain, with the rest looked up from reference TRBV28 and TRBJ2-1, is DVKVTQSSRYLVKRTGEKVFLECVQDMDHENMFWYRQDPGLGLRLIYFSYDVKMKEKGDIPEGYSVSREKKERFSLILESASTNQTSMYLCASTLQGYEQFFGPGTRLTVL.

The chain employs TRBV9 and TRBJ2-3; D unclear. V lost 0 bases and J lost 0, with 8 bases in between. The CDR3 totals 15 residues. In germline, CDR1 is SGDLS, CDR2 YYNGEE. As DNA, the CDR3 is TGTGCCAGCAGCGTAGCTCCATCTAGCACAGATACGCAGTATTTT. This encodes CASSVAPSSTDTQYF.

The rearrangement links TRBV6-1 to TRBJ2-7; 9 nucleotides line up with TRBD1. The V segment lost 4 bases and the J segment 3 bases; nucleotides outside the gene matches: 10. Germline V gene sequence: CDR1 MNHNS, CDR2 SASEGT. This CDR3 region has 16 residues. CDR3 sequence (DNA): TGTGCCAGCAGTGGTCCCGGGACAGGGAATCGCTACGAGCAGTACTTC. Its translation: CASSGPGTGNRYEQYF.

This clone showed up just once. Being one base from a much bigger clone, this may be a read error. The same CDR3 arises from other DNA sequences in this sample as well. This chain links TRBV15 with TRBJ1-5; D uncertain. CDR3 size: 15 residues. Germline loops: CDR1 LNHNV, CDR2 YYDKDF (reference sequence). The CDR3 DNA is TGTGCCACCAGAAGAGATGAGTCAGTAAATCAGCCCCAGCATTTT. It specifies CATRRDESVNQPQHF.

This clone has only one observation. The chain is built from TRBV20-1 and TRBJ1-1; D might be TRBD1 (6 bases). The CDR3 is 11 residues long. CDR1 is DFQATT, CDR2 SNEGSKA, per germline (reference sequence). The germline V and J ends were trimmed by 5 bases and 6 bases, with 10 bases remaining between them. The DNA of the CDR3 is TGCAGTGCTCCAGGGGTAGCTGAAGCTTTCTTT. This gives the protein CSAPGVAEAFF.

V and J are TRBV9 and TRBJ2-1; 7 bases match TRBD2. Per germline, CDR1 SGDLS and CDR2 YYNGEE. The CDR3 extends over 14 amino acids. V was clipped by 4 bases and J by 8 bases; unmatched bases: 9. The CDR3 here is CASSLRLAVHEQFF. DNA of the CDR3: TGTGCCAGCAGCCTCCGACTAGCTGTGCATGAGCAGTTCTTC. Full variable domain (outside the CDR3, taken from reference TRBV9 and TRBJ2-1): DSGVTQTPKHLITATGQRVTLRCSPRSGDLSVYWYQQSLDQGLQFLIQYYNGEERAKGNILERFSAQQFPDLHSELNLSSLELGDSALYFCASSLRLAVHEQFFGPGTRLTVL.

The rearrangement links TRBV5-1 to TRBJ2-1; TRBD1 matches 8 bases. The germline CDR1 and CDR2 sequences are SGHRS and YFSETQ. The CDR3 covers 14 residues. The V and J ends lost 0 bases and 8 bases, in that order; junction bases with no gene match: 4. The CDR3 region is CASSLDTGGDEQFF. CDR3 bases: TGCGCCAGCAGCTTGGACACAGGGGGAGATGAGCAGTTCTTC.

This clone was seen many times. CDR3 nucleotides: TGTGCCAGCAGCCGGATCGGCCGAGTAGTTACACCCTACAATGAGCAGTTCTTC. This gives the protein CASSRIGRVVTPYNEQFF. This chain links TRBV11-2 with TRBJ2-1; D gene ambiguous. Between the trimmed V and J ends, which lost 5 bases and 2 bases, there was a span of 22 bases. The CDR3 covers 18 residues. Germline V gene sequence: CDR1 SGHAT, CDR2 FQNNGV.

This clone showed up just once. The chain is built from TRBV5-1 and TRBJ2-2, with TRBD2 identical over 8 bases. The V segment lost 5 bases and the J segment 1 base; nucleotides outside the gene matches: 4. Germline V lookup: CDR1 SGHRS, CDR2 YFSETQ. The CDR3 has 15 amino acids. CDR3: CASSTSGRNTGELFF. The DNA of the CDR3 is TGCGCCAGCAGTACCAGCGGGAGGAACACCGGGGAGCTGTTTTTT.

The rearrangement uses TRBV9 and TRBJ2-5, with D maybe TRBD2 (6 bases). TRBJ2-7 matches the DNA end more closely, so the J call is doubtful. The CDR3 is 13 amino acids. In germline, CDR1 is SGDLS, CDR2 YYNGEE. DNA of the CDR3: TGTGCCAGCAGCGTCTCACTAGCCCACGAGCAGTACTTC. Encoded protein: CASSVSLAHEQYF.

V usage is TRBV4-2 and J usage is TRBJ1-2, with 7 bases that match TRBD1. CDR1 LGHNA and CDR2 YNFKEQ come from the germline V gene. The junction had 4 bases not matched to a gene; V was cut back by 0 bases and J by 6 bases. This CDR3 comprises 14 residues. The CDR3 DNA sequence: TGTGCCAGCAGCCAAGACAGGGGGTTTGATGGCTACACCTTC. Amino acids: CASSQDRGFDGYTF.

J is TRBJ2-1 and V is TRBV6-1; 16 bases agree with TRBD2. The CDR3 has 16 residues. Per the germline V gene, CDR1 is MNHNS and CDR2 is SASEGT. The junction had 7 bases not matched to a gene; V was cut back by 4 bases and J by 10 bases. In DNA, the CDR3 is TGTGCCAGCAGTGGGGGGACTAGCGGGAGGGCCGGGGAGCAGTTCTTC. Its protein is CASSGGTSGRAGEQFF.

The genes are TRBV5-8 and TRBJ1-4; D remains ambiguous. The CDR3 length is 15 residues. Germline V gene lookup returns CDR1 SGHTS and CDR2 YDEGEE. V was pared by 1 base and J by 10 bases, with 17 bases between. In DNA form, the CDR3 reads TGTGCCAGCAGCTTGTATTTTTCGGATTCCGGAAAACTGTTTTTT. The encoded protein is CASSLYFSDSGKLFF.

The chain is built from TRBV15 and TRBJ2-7, with D tentatively TRBD1 (7 bases). The CDR3 runs to 15 residues. The germline V and J ends were trimmed by 0 bases and 4 bases, with 13 bases remaining between them. CDR1 and CDR2 (germline): LNHNV, YYDKDF (reference sequence). CDR3 DNA: TGTGCCACCAGCAGAGATCTGGAGGGGGCATACGAGCAGTACTTC. This gives the protein CATSRDLEGAYEQYF.

In regard to this clone: Different DNA sequences within this sample yield the same CDR3. The V call is TRBV18, the J call TRBJ2-7; D unresolved. V was shortened by 3 bases and J by 3 bases, with 9 bases between the two germline ends. The CDR3 loop spans 13 amino acids. Germline CDR1 is KGHSH and CDR2 is LQKENI. The CDR3, as DNA: TGTGCCAGCTCACCGGGTCAGAGCTACGAGCAGTACTTC. Translating gives CASSPGQSYEQYF.

CDR3 sequence: CASSFGTAYGYTF. The CDR3 DNA reads as TGTGCCAGCAGCTTTGGGACAGCCTATGGCTACACCTTC. This chain joins TRBV7-9 and TRBJ1-2, with 7 nucleotides matching TRBD1. This CDR3 has 13 residues. V shed 3 bases, J shed 4 bases, and the junction held 2 bases outside the gene matches. Germline V lookup: CDR1 SEHNR, CDR2 FQNEAQ (reference sequence).

The chain employs TRBV4-1 and TRBJ2-7; perhaps TRBD1 as D (6 bases). This CDR3 contains 16 residues. The ends were cut back, 0 bases at V and 0 bases at J, with 12 bases in the middle. In germline, CDR1 is MGHRA, CDR2 YSYEKL. The CDR3 DNA is TGCGCCAGCAGCCAAGATCGACAGGCCTTCTCCTACGAGCAGTACTTC. This gives the protein CASSQDRQAFSYEQYF.

This chain links TRBV5-4 with TRBJ1-1, with D tentatively TRBD1 (6 bases). Germline values: CDR1 SGHNT, CDR2 YYREEE (reference sequence). This CDR3 region has 14 residues. The V end was cut by 1 base, the J end by 7 bases, with 14 bases between. The CDR3: CASSLSRGGNEAFF. The CDR3, as DNA: TGTGCCAGCAGCTTGTCCAGGGGAGGAAATGAAGCTTTCTTT.

Details on this clone: The same CDR3 also results from other DNA sequences found in this sample. This chain connects TRBV18 to TRBJ2-1; 8 positions match TRBD1. V was clipped by 3 bases and J by 7 bases; unmatched bases: 5. The CDR3 is 14 residues long. Germline V CDR1 and CDR2: KGHSH, LQKENI. The CDR3 loop is CASSPLTGDNEQFF. The DNA of the CDR3 is TGTGCCAGCTCACCTTTGACAGGGGATAATGAGCAGTTCTTC.

The chain couples TRBV11-2 to TRBJ1-6; tentative D call: TRBD1 (6 bases). There are 16 residues in the CDR3. Germline V CDR1 and CDR2: SGHAT, FQNNGV. Trimming removed 5 bases from V and 9 bases from J, with 20 bases in between. The CDR3 sequence is CASSLGSGGFSSPLHF. In nucleotides, the CDR3 is TGTGCCAGCAGCCTGGGGTCGGGGGGCTTTAGTTCACCCCTCCACTTT. Complete variable domain (other parts from reference TRBV11-2 and TRBJ1-6): EAGVAQSPRYKIIEKRQSVAFWCNPISGHATLYWYQQILGQGPKLLIQFQNNGVVDDSQLPKDRFSAERLKGVDSTLKIQPAKLEDSAVYLCASSLGSGGFSSPLHFGNGTRLTVT.